The 7 T cell receptor beta chains below were found in one sample sequenced in a study of blood T cell repertoires in COVID-19. Produced via immunoSEQ multiplex PCR; TCRdb's table is partial and in-frame only. The table lists around 86,000 clones, about four fifths of them singletons. The sample was peripheral blood. All receptors derive from a human donor in a cohort sampled during active COVID-19.

V gene TRBV10-2 combines with J gene TRBJ2-7; tentatively, D is TRBD1 or TRBD2 (5 bases each). The length of the CDR3 is 14 residues. V was trimmed by 4 bases and J by 0 bases, leaving 10 bases between them. Germline lookup yields CDR1 WSHSY and CDR2 SAAADI. The CDR3 protein is CASSGSGSSYEQYF. CDR3 DNA sequence: TGCGCCAGCAGTGGGTCAGGGAGCTCCTACGAGCAGTACTTC.

V usage is TRBV5-6 and J usage is TRBJ1-1; D not certain. Trimming stripped 0 bases from V and 0 bases from J, with 12 bases between. CDR1 and CDR2 from the germline V gene are SGHDT and YYEEEE. There are 16 residues in the CDR3. The CDR3 DNA reads as TGTGCCAGCAGCTTGGCTGACCTCGGGTTGAACACTGAAGCTTTCTTT. It yields the protein CASSLADLGLNTEAFF.

V and J are TRBV5-1 and TRBJ2-3, with 11 bases lining up with TRBD2. The CDR3 loop spans 17 amino acids. V dropped 4 bases and J dropped 2; count of bases not matched to a gene: 9. CDR1 is SGHRS and CDR2 is YFSETQ in the germline V gene. CDR3 region: CASSSKLAGVVTDTQYF. CDR3 DNA sequence: TGCGCCAGCAGCAGCAAACTAGCGGGAGTTGTCACAGATACGCAGTATTTT.

This clone was found once. The V and J genes are TRBV19 and TRBJ2-1; perhaps TRBD2 as D (5 bases). Germline values: CDR1 LNHDA, CDR2 SQIVND (reference sequence). The V gene lost 5 bases and the J gene lost 5 bases, with 22 bases spanning the gap. This CDR3 has 17 residues. As DNA, the CDR3 is TGTGCCAGTAGTCCCTCCCCCAGGAGAACCGGGGACAATGAGCAGTTCTTC. Translating it yields CASSPSPRRTGDNEQFF.

The chain carries TRBV5-1 and TRBJ2-3; TRBD2 matches at 7 bases. The CDR3 has 14 residues. After removal of 4 bases from V and 6 bases from J, the junction contained 8 bases not matched to a gene. The germline V gene has CDR1 SGHRS and CDR2 YFSETQ. This CDR3 reads CASSVGEGRDTQYF. The CDR3 DNA reads as TGCGCCAGCAGCGTGGGGGAGGGGAGGGATACGCAGTATTTT.

This clone was observed a single time. The rearrangement joins TRBV11-2 to TRBJ1-6, with 8 bases lining up with TRBD1. V shed 3 bases and J 9 bases; nucleotides not matched to a gene: 7. This CDR3 spans 15 amino acids. The germline CDR1 and CDR2 sequences are SGHAT and FQNNGV. The CDR3 nucleotides read TGTGCCAGCAGCTTTAGTAGGGGACAGGTTTCACCCCTCCACTTT. The encoded protein is CASSFSRGQVSPLHF.

This chain uses TRBV28 with TRBJ1-2; 10 bases agree with TRBD1. CDR3 length: 17 amino acids. Germline V gene lookup returns CDR1 MDHEN and CDR2 SYDVKM. The junction had 10 bases not matched to a gene; V was cut back by 0 bases and J by 6 bases. CDR3 sequence reads: CASSLWGQGYDGDGYTF. DNA of the CDR3: TGTGCCAGCAGTTTATGGGGACAGGGGTACGACGGCGATGGCTACACCTTC.